These T cell receptor beta chains were read from a single sample in a study of OX40 agonist ivuxolimab in advanced cancers. The table came from immunoSEQ multiplex PCR; TCRdb's copy has only in-frame clones and leaves some out. The profile shows about 30,000 clones, approximately 88% of them singletons. The material sequenced was CD4+ or CD8+ T cells sorted from blood, taken in a trial of the OX40 agonist ivuxolimab. These receptor sequences come from an adult with an advanced solid tumor such as melanoma, head and neck, liver or kidney cancer. Both conserved end residues are part of each CDR3. D genes are given only for firm matches. The size of a clone is reported for some rows only, either as once, few or many, or as a class for expanded clones.

15,once,.,TRBJ2-3,TRBV5-4,TGTGCCAGCAGCTTGGGTACCTTGAGCACAGATACGCAGTATTTT,CASSLGTLSTDTQYF
13,.,.,TRBJ2-3,TRBV4-1,TGCGCCAGCAGCCACGTAAGCACAGATACGCAGTATTTT,CASSHVSTDTQYF
13,.,.,TRBJ2-1,TRBV6-5,TGTGCCAGCAGTTACACTAGTTTAAATGAGCAGTTCTTC,CASSYTSLNEQFF
13,.,.,TRBJ1-2,TRBV29-1,TGCAGCGTTGAAGGACTGAATAACTATGGCTACACCTTC,CSVEGLNNYGYTF
12,.,.,TRBJ1-1,TRBV5-6,TGTGCCAGCAGCTTTATAAACACTGAAGCTTTCTTT,CASSFINTEAFF
12,.,.,TRBJ1-3,TRBV9,TGTGCCAGCAGCCCCTTTGGTGAGACCATATATTTT,CASSPFGETIYF
14,.,.,TRBJ2-3,TRBV28,TGTGCCAGCATCCCGGGGATCCCCACAGATACGCAGTATTTT,CASIPGIPTDTQYF
13,.,.,TRBJ1-6,TRBV9,TGTGCCAGCAGCGCACAGGGTGGTTCACCCCTCCACTTT,CASSAQGGSPLHF
13,.,.,TRBJ2-3,TRBV19,TGTGCCAGTAGTTCCGGGACCCCTAATACGCAGTATTTT,CASSSGTPNTQYF
14,.,TRBD1,TRBJ2-7,TRBV9,TGTGCCAGCAGCGTAGCTTACAGGGGTCGCGAGCAGTACTTC,CASSVAYRGREQYF
12,.,.,TRBJ1-6,TRBV19,TGTGCCAGTAGTACCGGGAATTCACCCCTCCACTTT,CASSTGNSPLHF
17,.,TRBD1,TRBJ1-2,TRBV27,TGTGCCAGCAGTTCTATGACGGCCTACAGGGGTGGCTATGGCTACACCTTC,CASSSMTAYRGGYGYTF
16,few,TRBD1,TRBJ2-2,TRBV5-1,TGCGCCAGCAGCTTCCCGACAGGGGTGGACACCGGGGAGCTGTTTTTT,CASSFPTGVDTGELFF
14,.,.,TRBJ1-4,TRBV7-9,TGTGCCAGCAGCTTAGGCAATCTAATTGAAAAACTGTTTTTT,CASSLGNLIEKLFF
16,.,TRBD1,TRBJ2-7,TRBV13,TGTGCCAGCAGCGGCGGACAGGGGCGCGGAATCTACGAGCAGTACTTC,CASSGGQGRGIYEQYF
15,few,TRBD2,TRBJ2-7,TRBV27,TGTGCCAGCAGGCCACAAGCGGGGCTCCTTTACGAGCAGTACTTC,CASRPQAGLLYEQYF
15,.,.,TRBJ1-5,TRBV27,TGTGCCAGCAGTTTTACTTACCCGGGGAATCAGCCCCAGCATTTT,CASSFTYPGNQPQHF
13,.,.,TRBJ1-2,TRBV10-3,TGTGCCATCAGTGAGTCTAATAACTATGGCTACACCTTC,CAISESNNYGYTF
15,.,.,TRBJ2-1,TRBV27,TGTGCCAGCAGTTTGGTAGTAGGCTCCTACAATGAGCAGTTCTTC,CASSLVVGSYNEQFF
15,.,TRBD1,TRBJ2-3,TRBV15,TGTGCCACCAGCAGAGGCGTCCAGGGGGCAGATACGCAGTATTTT,CATSRGVQGADTQYF
13,.,.,TRBJ1-1,TRBV5-1,TGCGCCAGCAGCTCCACAGGGAGCACTGAAGCTTTCTTT,CASSSTGSTEAFF
14,once,.,TRBJ2-3,TRBV27,TGTGCCAGCAGCTACGGACGGAACACAGATACGCAGTATTTT,CASSYGRNTDTQYF
15,.,TRBD2,TRBJ2-3,TRBV14,TGTGCCAGCAGCAGTCGAAAACTAGCGACAGATACGCAGTATTTT,CASSSRKLATDTQYF
15,.,TRBD2,TRBJ2-7,TRBV6-1,TGTGCCAGCAGTGAAGGGGCAGGGACTACCTACGAGCAGTACTTC,CASSEGAGTTYEQYF
11,.,TRBD1,TRBJ1-4,TRBV4-3,TGCGCCAGCAGCCAAGGTGGGGACAGAAGTTTT,CASSQGGDRSF
15,.,TRBD2,TRBJ2-7,TRBV7-2,TGTGCCAGCAGCTTAGAGGCGGGGGGAACCTACGAGCAGTACTTC,CASSLEAGGTYEQYF
15,.,.,TRBJ1-1,TRBV5-1,TGCGCCAGCAGCTTGGTTGGGAAGGGGCTCGCTGAAGCTTTCTTT,CASSLVGKGLAEAFF
14,.,TRBD1,TRBJ1-4,TRBV4-1,TGCGCCAGCAGCCAAGGACAGGGGAATGAAAAACTGTTTTTT,CASSQGQGNEKLFF
15,.,TRBD2,TRBJ2-7,TRBV5-1,TGCGCCAGCAGCTTCCGGCGGGGGGCCACCTACGAGCAGTACTTC,CASSFRRGATYEQYF
15,.,TRBD1,TRBJ1-3,TRBV27,TGTGCCAGCAGTTTATACCGGGACAGCGGAAACACCATATATTTT,CASSLYRDSGNTIYF
15,.,.,TRBJ1-4,TRBV7-2,TGTGCCAGCAGCTTAGCGTTTCGGGTAGGAGAAAAACTGTTTTTT,CASSLAFRVGEKLFF
18,few,TRBD1,TRBJ1-6,TRBV4-1,TGCGCCAGCAGCCAAGATCTCCAGGGGGCGTCGTATAATTCACCCCTCCACTTT,CASSQDLQGASYNSPLHF
14,.,.,TRBJ1-2,TRBV5-6,TGTGCCAGCCGAATGGGGGGGCTAAACTATGGCTACACCTTC,CASRMGGLNYGYTF
15,few,TRBD1,TRBJ2-7,TRBV6-6,TGTGCCAGCAGTTCCACCGGGACAGGGCTTTACGAGCAGTACTTC,CASSSTGTGLYEQYF
15,.,.,TRBJ1-3,TRBV19,TGTGCCAGTAGCTTTGGGACCGAACCTGGAAACACCATATATTTT,CASSFGTEPGNTIYF
15,.,.,TRBJ2-2,TRBV5-4,TGTGCCAGCAGCTTTAGACAAGCTCACACCGGGGAGCTGTTTTTT,CASSFRQAHTGELFF
11,.,.,TRBJ2-1,TRBV9,TGTGCCAGCAGCGTAGGGGTTGAGCAGTTCTTC,CASSVGVEQFF
17,.,.,TRBJ2-7,TRBV16,TGTGCCAGCAGCCTCAACGCCCATCCAGGGCCTACCTACGAGCAGTACTTC,CASSLNAHPGPTYEQYF
13,.,.,TRBJ1-1,TRBV27,TGTGCCAGCGGTTTAAGGGGGGCTGGTGAAGCTTTCTTT,CASGLRGAGEAFF
12,.,.,TRBJ1-2,TRBV13,TGTGCCAGCAGCCATCGCCGGAGCGGCTACACCTTC,CASSHRRSGYTF
17,.,TRBD2,TRBJ2-7,TRBV6-4,TGTGCCAGCAGTCCGGGGGGACTAGCGGGGGCCTCCTACGAGCAGTACTTC,CASSPGGLAGASYEQYF
14,.,.,TRBJ2-5,TRBV28,TGTGCCAGCAGCTCAGAACTCAAAATAGAGACCCAGTACTTC,CASSSELKIETQYF
15,.,TRBD1,TRBJ1-4,TRBV7-2,TGTGCCAGCAGCGCCTTACCGGGACAGCAGGAAGAACTGTTTTTT,CASSALPGQQEELFF
16,once,.,TRBJ2-3,TRBV29-1,TGCAGCGTTGACGGCCTCTCGGCGCTAGGGGCAGATACGCAGTATTTT,CSVDGLSALGADTQYF
15,.,.,TRBJ2-1,TRBV5-1,TGCGCCAGCAGCCCTGGAGGAGCCTCCTACAATGAGCAGTTCTTC,CASSPGGASYNEQFF
19,.,TRBD2,TRBJ2-1,TRBV11-1,TGTGCCAGCAGCTTAGATCCAGCGGGGGGCCCAAGCTCCTACAATGAGCAGTTCTTC,CASSLDPAGGPSSYNEQFF
14,.,.,TRBJ2-7,TRBV9,TGTGCCAGCAGCGTAGCGGGACAAAACTACGAGCAGTACTTC,CASSVAGQNYEQYF
14,.,.,TRBJ1-1,TRBV5-1,TGCGCCAGCAGCGCCCCCGGACAGTCGGGTGAAGCTTTCTTT,CASSAPGQSGEAFF
14,.,TRBD2,TRBJ2-7,TRBV7-3,TGTGCCAGCAGCTTACGCGGGGGGGCCGACGAGCAGTACTTC,CASSLRGGADEQYF
16,few,.,TRBJ1-2,TRBV27,TGTGCCAGCAGCCCCGCCTCGGACAGTCGAAACTATGGCTACACCTTC,CASSPASDSRNYGYTF